Listed below are T cell receptor beta chains from one sample, sequenced in a study of human T cells and chemical hapten exposure. Via MiXCR, TCRdb re-called the RACE reads, giving one row per CDR3 protein. Among some 360,000 distinct CDR3 sequences listed, around 5.5% were seen once. Here the sequenced sample was whole blood, taken in connection with sensitization to the hapten diphenylcyclopropenone (DPC). The source is a woman between 50 and 59 years old with alopecia areata. Some clones in this sample may be carry-over from other donors' samples. The CDR3 runs from the conserved cysteine through the conserved F or W. The order of the fields is clone size, J gene, V gene, D gene, CDR3 DNA, CDR3 protein. The D gene is left open where the match is weak. Expanded clones are given a class, and other clones once, few, many or no size at all.

>.|TRBJ1-5|TRBV27|.
TGTGCCAGCAGTGACAGACTCAATCAGCCCCAGCATTTT
CASSDRLNQPQHF
>.|TRBJ1-1|TRBV30|.
TGTGCCGGATATCAGGGTACCGCTGAAGCTTTCTTT
CAGYQGTAEAFF
>.|TRBJ1-1|TRBV29-1|TRBD1
TGCAGCGCCACACAGGGGCTTAACACTGAAGCTTTCTTT
CSATQGLNTEAFF
>many|TRBJ2-3|TRBV6-6|.
TGTGCCAGCAGCCTCCTGACCCGCGCAGATACGCAGTATTTT
CASSLLTRADTQYF
>many|TRBJ2-7|TRBV13|.
TGTGCCAGCAGCTTCCCGATGGGCAGCTCCTACGAGCAGTACTTC
CASSFPMGSSYEQYF
>.|TRBJ2-4|TRBV29-1|.
TGCAGCGTGAGGCAGCCTCTAGCCAAAAACATTCAGTACTTC
CSVRQPLAKNIQYF
>many|TRBJ1-2|TRBV29-1|.
TGCAGCGTTGAGATTAACAGTAAGGGCTACACCTTC
CSVEINSKGYTF
>many|TRBJ1-1|TRBV6-1|TRBD1
TGTGCCAGCAGTGAGCACAGGGGAGGGGGAGGCACTGAAGCTTTCTTT
CASSEHRGGGGTEAFF
>few|TRBJ1-1|TRBV7-6|TRBD1
TGTGCCAGCAGCCTAGGGGGACAGGGGGAGACGAACACTGAAGCTTTCTTT
CASSLGGQGETNTEAFF
>.|TRBJ2-1|TRBV12-3/TRBV12-4|.
TGTGCCAGCAGGCGACAGAGCTCCTACAATGAGCAGTTCTTC
CASRRQSSYNEQFF
>few|TRBJ1-5|TRBV12-3/TRBV12-4|.
TGTGCCAGCAGCTCATTGGGGCACAGGATTGCTCAGCCCCAGCATTTT
CASSSLGHRIAQPQHF
>many|TRBJ1-1|TRBV28|TRBD1
TGTGCCAGCAGCGGGACAGGGGGCACTGAAGCTTTCTTT
CASSGTGGTEAFF
>few|TRBJ2-2|TRBV5-1|.
TGCGCCAGCAGCCTCCCGACTCCTAACCCCGGGGAGCTGTTTTTT
CASSLPTPNPGELFF
>.|TRBJ2-5|TRBV6-1|TRBD2
TGTGCCAGCGGTGCCCCGGCGGGTCCCAGAACTAGCGGGAGGGCCGTCTCAGAGACCCAGTACTTC
CASGAPAGPRTSGRAVSETQYF
>few|TRBJ1-1|TRBV24-1|TRBD1
TGTGCCACCAGTGAACCGGGACAGGGGAAAGCTTTCTTT
CATSEPGQGKAFF
>.|TRBJ1-6|TRBV9|.
TGTGCCAGCAGCGTAGGAGGGAGCTCCTATAATTCACCCCTCCACTTT
CASSVGGSSYNSPLHF
>few|TRBJ1-4|TRBV29-1|TRBD1
TGCAGCGTCCCTGGGGCAGGGGGCACTAATGAAAAACTGTTTTTT
CSVPGAGGTNEKLFF
>.|TRBJ1-5|TRBV15|.
TGTGCCACCAGCAGAGATCCGGGGCTAGGTCAGCCCCAGCATTTT
CATSRDPGLGQPQHF
>few|TRBJ2-5|TRBV12-3/TRBV12-4|TRBD2
TGTGCCAGCAGGGATACTAGCGGGAGGGGGTTTGAGACCCAGTACTTC
CASRDTSGRGFETQYF
>.|TRBJ2-5|TRBV2|TRBD1
TGTGCCAGCAGTTTGGACAGGGGAATACAAGAGACCCAGTACTTC
CASSLDRGIQETQYF
>many|TRBJ2-6|TRBV5-4|TRBD1
TGTGCCAGCAGCCCGGCAGGGACAGGTAGCTCTGGGGCCAACGTCCTGACTTTC
CASSPAGTGSSGANVLTF
>many|TRBJ2-1|TRBV7-6|TRBD2
TGTGCCAGCAGCTTACATGCAGCGGGAGGTGACAATGAGCAGTTCTTC
CASSLHAAGGDNEQFF
>many|TRBJ2-1|TRBV19|TRBD1
TGTGCCAGTAGTATGGGACAGGCAGTCAATGAGCAGTTCTTC
CASSMGQAVNEQFF
>many|TRBJ2-6|TRBV5-1|.
TGCGCCAGCAGCTCCGCTTTAGGGGGTGTAACTGGGGCCAACGTCCTGACTTTC
CASSSALGGVTGANVLTF
>.|TRBJ2-2|TRBV6-2/TRBV6-3|.
TGTGCCAGCAGTTTCAGCGGCGCCGGGGAGCTGTTTTTT
CASSFSGAGELFF